This T cell receptor beta chain comes out of a study of T-cell reconstitution after alpha-beta-depleted transplantation in children. Unique molecular identifiers featured in how the TCRbeta library was prepared. Using its own MiXCR run on the PCR reads, TCRdb lists one record per CDR3 protein. The table shows 490,000 or so distinct CDR3 sequences, with under 15% occurring only once. Source: PBMCs from the stem cell graft donor, taken from the stem cell graft. This TCR derives from a human donor who donated a stem cell graft to a child with combined immunodeficiency.

CDR3 in amino acids: CSARAPGGPGTDTQYF. The CDR3 DNA sequence: TGCAGTGCTAGGGCCCCCGGTGGGCCCGGCACAGATACGCAGTATTTT. The chain employs TRBV20-1 and TRBJ2-3; unclear D gene. The germline gives CDR1 DFQATT, CDR2 SNEGSKA (reference sequence). The V end lost 3 bases, the J end lost 1 base, and 17 bases lay between the germline ends. The CDR3 totals 16 residues.